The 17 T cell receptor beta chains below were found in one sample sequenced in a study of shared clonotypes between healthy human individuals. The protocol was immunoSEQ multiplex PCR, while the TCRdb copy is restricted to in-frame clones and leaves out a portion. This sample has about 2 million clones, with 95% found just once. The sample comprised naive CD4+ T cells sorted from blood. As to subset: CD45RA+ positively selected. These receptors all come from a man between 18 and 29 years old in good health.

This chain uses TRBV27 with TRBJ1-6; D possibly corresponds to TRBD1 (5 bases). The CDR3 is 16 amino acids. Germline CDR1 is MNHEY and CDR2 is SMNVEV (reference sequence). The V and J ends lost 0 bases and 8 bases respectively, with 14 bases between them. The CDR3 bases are TGTGCCAGCAGTTTATCTCGGCAGGAGGGGTATTCACCCCTCCACTTT. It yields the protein CASSLSRQEGYSPLHF.

CDR3 nucleotides: TGTGCCAGCACCCCGGACAGGGTTGATGTCAAGCAGTACTTC. Translated: CASTPDRVDVKQYF. The chain has TRBV2 and TRBJ2-7; 8 bases agree with TRBD1. The junction had 13 bases not matched to a gene; V was cut back by 7 bases and J by 8 bases. In germline, CDR1 is SNHLY, CDR2 FYNNEI. The CDR3 consists of 14 residues.

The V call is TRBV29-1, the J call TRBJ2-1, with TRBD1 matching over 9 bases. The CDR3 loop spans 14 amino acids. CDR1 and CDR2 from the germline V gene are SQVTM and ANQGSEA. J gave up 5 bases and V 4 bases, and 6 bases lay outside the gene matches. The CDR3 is CSVGGDRVNNEQFF. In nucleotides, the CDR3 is TGCAGCGTTGGGGGGGACAGGGTTAACAATGAGCAGTTCTTC.

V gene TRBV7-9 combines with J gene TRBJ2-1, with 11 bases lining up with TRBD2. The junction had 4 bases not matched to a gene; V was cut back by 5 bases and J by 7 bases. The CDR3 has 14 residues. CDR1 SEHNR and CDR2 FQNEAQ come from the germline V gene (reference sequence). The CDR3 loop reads CASSPLAGVNEQFF. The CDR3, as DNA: TGTGCCAGCAGCCCACTAGCGGGGGTGAATGAGCAGTTCTTC.

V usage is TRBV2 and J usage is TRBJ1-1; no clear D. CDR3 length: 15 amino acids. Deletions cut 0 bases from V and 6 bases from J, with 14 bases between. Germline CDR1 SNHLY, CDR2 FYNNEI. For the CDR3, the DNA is TGTGCCAGCAGTGAAGCGCTTCCGGGTCGAGCTGAAGCTTTCTTT. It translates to CASSEALPGRAEAFF.

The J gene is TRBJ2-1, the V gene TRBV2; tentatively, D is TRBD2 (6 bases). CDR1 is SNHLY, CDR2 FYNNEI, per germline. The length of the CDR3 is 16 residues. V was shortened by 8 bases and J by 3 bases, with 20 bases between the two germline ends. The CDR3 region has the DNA TGTGCCAGCGCTAACCTGGGGGGACCCCTCTACAATGAGCAGTTCTTC. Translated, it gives CASANLGGPLYNEQFF.

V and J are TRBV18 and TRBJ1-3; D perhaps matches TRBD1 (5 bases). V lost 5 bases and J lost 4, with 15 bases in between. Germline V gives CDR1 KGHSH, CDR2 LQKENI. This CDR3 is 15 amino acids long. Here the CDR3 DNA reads TGTGCCAGCTCAACTGTTGGGACGTCAGGAAACACCATATATTTT. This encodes CASSTVGTSGNTIYF.

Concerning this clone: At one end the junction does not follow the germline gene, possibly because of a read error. The CDR3 here is CASSPQGGTGELFF. CDR3 nucleotides: TGTGCTAGCAGCCCGCAGGGGGGCACCGGGGAGCTGTTTTTT. The chain is built from TRBV7-7 and TRBJ2-2; perhaps TRBD1 as D (7 bases). CDR1 and CDR2 (germline): SSHAT, FNYEAQ (reference sequence). This CDR3 is 14 amino acids long.

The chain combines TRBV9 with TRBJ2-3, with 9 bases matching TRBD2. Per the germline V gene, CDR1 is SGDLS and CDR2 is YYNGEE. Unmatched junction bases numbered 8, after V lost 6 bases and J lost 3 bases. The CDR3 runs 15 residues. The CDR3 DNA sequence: TGTGCCAGCACTCGTGCGGGAGGGAGGACAGATACGCAGTATTTT. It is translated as CASTRAGGRTDTQYF.

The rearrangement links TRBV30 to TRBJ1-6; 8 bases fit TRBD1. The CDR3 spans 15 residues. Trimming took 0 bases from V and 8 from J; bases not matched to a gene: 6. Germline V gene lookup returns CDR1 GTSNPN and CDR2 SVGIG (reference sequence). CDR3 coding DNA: TGTGCCTGGAGTGTAAAGGCACAGGGGGATTCACCCCTCCACTTT. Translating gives CAWSVKAQGDSPLHF.

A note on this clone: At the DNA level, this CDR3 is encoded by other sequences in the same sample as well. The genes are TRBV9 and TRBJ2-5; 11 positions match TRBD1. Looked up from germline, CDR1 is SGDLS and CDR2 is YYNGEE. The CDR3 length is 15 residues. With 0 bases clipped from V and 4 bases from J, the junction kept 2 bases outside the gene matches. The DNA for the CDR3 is TGTGCCAGCAGCGTAGGGACAGGGGGCCTAGAGACCCAGTACTTC. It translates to CASSVGTGGLETQYF.

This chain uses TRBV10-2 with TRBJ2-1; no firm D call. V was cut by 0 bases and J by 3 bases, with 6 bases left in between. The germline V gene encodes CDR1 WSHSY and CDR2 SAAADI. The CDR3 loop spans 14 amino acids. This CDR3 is CASSESGSYNEQFF. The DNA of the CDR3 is TGCGCCAGCAGTGAGTCGGGCAGCTACAATGAGCAGTTCTTC.

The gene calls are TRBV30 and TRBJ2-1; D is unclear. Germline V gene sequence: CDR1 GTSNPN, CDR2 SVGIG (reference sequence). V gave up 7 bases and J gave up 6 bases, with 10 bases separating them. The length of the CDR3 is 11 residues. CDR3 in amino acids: CAFLGFNEQFF. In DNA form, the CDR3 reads TGTGCCTTCTTGGGGTTCAATGAGCAGTTCTTC.

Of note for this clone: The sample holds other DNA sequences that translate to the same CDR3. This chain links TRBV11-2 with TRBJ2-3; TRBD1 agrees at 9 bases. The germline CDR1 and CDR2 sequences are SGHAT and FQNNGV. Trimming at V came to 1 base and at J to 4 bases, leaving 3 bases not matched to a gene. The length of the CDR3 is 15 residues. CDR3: CASSLVGTGSDTQYF. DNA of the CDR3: TGTGCCAGCAGCTTAGTGGGGACAGGGTCAGATACGCAGTATTTT.

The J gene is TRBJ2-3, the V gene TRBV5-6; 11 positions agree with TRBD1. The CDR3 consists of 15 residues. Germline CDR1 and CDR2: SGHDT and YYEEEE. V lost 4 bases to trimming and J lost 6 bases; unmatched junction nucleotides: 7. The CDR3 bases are TGTGCCAGCAGCCGGCTGGGACAGGGGGGGGATACGCAGTATTTT. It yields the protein CASSRLGQGGDTQYF.

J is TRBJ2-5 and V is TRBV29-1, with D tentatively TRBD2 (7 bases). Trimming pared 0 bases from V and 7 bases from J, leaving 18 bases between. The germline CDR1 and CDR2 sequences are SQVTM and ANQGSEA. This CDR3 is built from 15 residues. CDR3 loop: CSVEDIGGAGGTQYF. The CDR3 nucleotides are TGCAGCGTTGAAGATATAGGGGGGGCCGGAGGGACCCAGTACTTC.

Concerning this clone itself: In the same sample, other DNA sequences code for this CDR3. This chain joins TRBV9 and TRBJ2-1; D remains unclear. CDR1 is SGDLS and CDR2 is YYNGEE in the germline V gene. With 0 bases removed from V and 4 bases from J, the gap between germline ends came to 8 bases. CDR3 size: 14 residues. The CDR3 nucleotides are TGTGCCAGCAGCGTAGGGGGTCAGTACAATGAGCAGTTCTTC. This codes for CASSVGGQYNEQFF.